This T cell receptor (beta chain) was captured by sequencing in a study of blood T cell repertoires in COVID-19. Looking at the study overall: Italy, Spain and the United States were the sources of the convalescent and acute COVID-19 samples. PBMCs, B-cell-depleted T cells, or T cells provided the cDNA or gDNA that made up the material.

Seattle researchers signed up patients amid active infection and tracked them longitudinally. CDR3 size: 17 residues. CDR1 and CDR2 from the germline V gene are KGHSH and LQKENI. J gave up 1 base and V 6 bases, and 14 bases lay outside the gene matches. Authors' analysis steps: It was from reference gene primer amplification that nucleated cell counts were estimated. The method was immunoSEQ multiplex PCR; TCRdb's version includes in-frame clones alone and lacks a portion of them. V and J calls and clone size come straight from that table; D and trimming were deduced from the DNA. The table lists some 180,000 clones, more than 75% of them singletons.

The chain employs TRBV18 and TRBJ1-1; 7 bases match TRBD1. The sequenced material came from peripheral blood. This TCR was sampled from a middle-aged woman with COVID-19, enrolled during active disease. CDR3 nucleotides: TGTGCCAGCTCCCCAGGACAGGCCTCAGCGGGGAACACTGAAGCTTTCTTT. Protein product: CASSPGQASAGNTEAFF.